The source of this T cell receptor (beta chain) is a study of T cell responses to AZD1222 COVID-19 vaccine. Study-wide results and limits: Mostly white British, mostly female donors; authors suggested clonal diversity may be underestimated.

The data were produced by immunoSEQ multiplex PCR, yet TCRdb's version contains in-frame clones alone and is incomplete. The data hold 80,000 or so clones, with over 80% observed a single time. V lost 4 bases and J lost 0, with 12 bases in between. Per germline, CDR1 LGHDT and CDR2 YNNKEL (reference sequence). CDR3 length: 16 residues. On this clone itself: The antigen is not known.

Sequenced here: peripheral blood, sampled on day 0 of AZD1222 vaccination. This clonotype was sampled from an adult in good health. This chain joins TRBV3-1 (or the pseudogene TRBV3-2) and TRBJ2-2, with D hard to call. CDR3 in amino acids: CASSLRKTTNTGELFF. The CDR3 DNA follows: TGTGCCAGCAGCCTCCGGAAGACCACGAACACCGGGGAGCTGTTTTTT.